The source of this T cell receptor (beta chain) is a study of blood T cell repertoires in COVID-19. Study context: Samples representing acute and convalescent COVID-19 were sourced from the United States, Italy and Spain. Sample material is recorded as cDNA or gDNA derived from T cells, B-cell-depleted T cells, or PBMCs.

In the source study's methods: Amplification of reference gene primers was used by the study to estimate nucleated cell counts. Generated by immunoSEQ multiplex PCR, the TCRdb table keeps only in-frame clones and is missing some. V, J and clone size are those of that table, while D and trimming were read from the DNA. Of fewer than 350,000 clones in the sample, around 86% are singletons; the top ten hold approximately 5.5%. Donors in Cohort 3 counted as recovered after two negative PCRs, clearance, or symptom resolution. V shed 6 bases and J shed 2 bases, with 13 bases lying between them. CDR1 is SNHLY, CDR2 FYNNEI, per germline. The CDR3 loop spans 14 amino acids.

This chain links TRBV2 with TRBJ2-5; tentative D call: TRBD2 (6 bases). The source of this sequence is a man aged 55-75 years who had recovered from COVID-19. The sample comprised PBMCs or T cells enriched from blood (not recorded which). The CDR3 sequence is CASRGLYLQETQYF. CDR3 DNA: TGTGCCAGCAGGGGACTCTACCTACAAGAGACCCAGTACTTC.